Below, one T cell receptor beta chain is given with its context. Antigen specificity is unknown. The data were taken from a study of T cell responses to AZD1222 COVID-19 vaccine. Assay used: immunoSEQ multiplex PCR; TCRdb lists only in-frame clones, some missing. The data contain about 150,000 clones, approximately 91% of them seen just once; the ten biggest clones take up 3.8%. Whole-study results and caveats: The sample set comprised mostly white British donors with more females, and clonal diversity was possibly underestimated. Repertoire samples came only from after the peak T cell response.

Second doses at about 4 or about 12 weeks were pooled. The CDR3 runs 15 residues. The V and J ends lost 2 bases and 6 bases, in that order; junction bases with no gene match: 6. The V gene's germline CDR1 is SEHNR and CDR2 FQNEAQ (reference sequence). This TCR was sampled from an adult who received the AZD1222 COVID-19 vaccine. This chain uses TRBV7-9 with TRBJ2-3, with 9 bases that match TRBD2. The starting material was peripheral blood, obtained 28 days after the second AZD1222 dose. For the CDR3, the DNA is TGTGCCAGCAGCTTAATGCGGGGGGGGCTCGATACGCAGTATTTT. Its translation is CASSLMRGGLDTQYF.